This T cell receptor beta chain was observed in a study of T-cell memory formation after mild COVID-19. As for the study in general: TCR clusters were largely donor specific. Study-level findings and limits: While clones contracting from day 15 to 85 were balanced between CD4 and CD8, later expanders leaned CD4+.

UMIs and sample barcodes were carried by the TCR alpha and TCR beta cDNA libraries that 5'RACE produced using constant-segment primers. TCRdb passed the 5' RACE reads through MiXCR, listing each CDR3 protein once. This sample has more than 250,000 distinct CDR3 sequences, with around 15% found just once. This clonotype has only a few counts. Its antigen is not known. Germline V gene data show CDR1 as SGHTA and CDR2 as FQGNSA. CDR3 length: 16 residues. The ends were cut back, 5 bases at V and 1 base at J, with 15 bases in the middle. Specimen: PBMCs or a T cell subset sorted from them (not recorded which). This sequence joins TRBV7-2 and TRBJ2-1, with D unclear. The receptor was isolated from a man aged 18 to 35 who had mild COVID-19 (a few samples of this study predate the infection). Cell type and time point are not known. The CDR3 nucleotides read TGTGCCAGCAGCCAAGAGTGGGGTAGGTCCTACAATGAGCAGTTCTTC. Translated: CASSQEWGRSYNEQFF. The full variable domain, with the rest looked up from reference TRBV7-2 and TRBJ2-1, is GAGVSQSPSNKVTEKGKDVELRCDPISGHTALYWYRQSLGQGLEFLIYFQGNSAPDKSGLPSDRFSAERTGGSVSTLTIQRTQQEDSAVYLCASSQEWGRSYNEQFFGPGTRLTVL.